This passage covers 21 T cell receptor beta chains from one sample sequenced in a study of blood T cells in healthy people across ages. Together with a sample-barcoded 5' primer, a J-beta primer mix was included in a second PCR lasting about 6 to 11 cycles. One entry per CDR3 protein results from TCRdb running MiXCR on the 5' RACE reads. The sample yields around 580,000 distinct CDR3 sequences, 40% to 55% seen once. The sample taken for sequencing was blood. Receptors were obtained from an elderly man in good health.

This clonotype has only a few counts. The gene calls are TRBV6-2 or TRBV6-3 and TRBJ2-7, with 7 positions matching TRBD1. The V gene end was trimmed by 4 bases and the J gene end by 2 bases; junction bases not matched to a gene: 8. The V gene's germline CDR1 is MNHEY and CDR2 SVGEGT. The CDR3 spans 15 residues. The CDR3 DNA reads as TGTGCCAGCAGTTCCCAAGGACAGGTGACCTACGAGCAGTACTTC. This translates into CASSSQGQVTYEQYF.

The count of this clonotype is one. The chain recombines TRBV6-2 or TRBV6-3 with TRBJ2-6; TRBD1 aligns across 7 bases. After removal of 4 bases from V and 1 base from J, the junction contained 13 bases not matched to a gene. Germline assignment: CDR1 MNHEY and CDR2 SVGEGT. The CDR3 runs to 19 residues. CDR3 sequence: CASSSHIGQVLSGANVLTF. As DNA, the CDR3 is TGTGCCAGCAGTTCCCACATAGGACAGGTACTTTCTGGGGCCAACGTCCTGACTTTC.

To note about this clonotype: A much larger clone is a single base away; this may be a read error. The V gene is TRBV6-6, the J gene TRBJ2-5; TRBD1 matches 9 bases. V was pared by 6 bases and J by 11 bases, with 10 bases of the junction left unmatched. Germline assignment: CDR1 MNHNY and CDR2 SVGAGI (reference sequence). CDR3 size: 13 residues. The CDR3 bases are TGTGCCAGCAGGAACACAGGGGGCAATGAGCAGTACTTC. It encodes CASRNTGGNEQYF.

Notes on this clonotype: The germline gene is not matched at one end of the junction; a read error may be the cause. V is TRBV4-1 and J is TRBJ2-1, with D uncertain. The CDR3 is 15 residues long. Germline V gives CDR1 MGHRA, CDR2 YSYEKL. The CDR3: CAGSQEIALYNEQFF. The CDR3 bases are TGCGCCGGCAGCCAAGAAATTGCCCTCTACAATGAGCAGTTCTTC.

This clonotype was counted a few times. This chain connects TRBV7-9 to TRBJ1-5; D is unclear. The CDR3 consists of 13 residues. The V end lost 7 bases, the J end lost 4 bases, and 11 bases lay between the germline ends. Germline CDR1 is SEHNR and CDR2 is FQNEAQ (reference sequence). Here the CDR3 DNA reads TGTGCCAGCACCGACGGGATAAATCAGCCCCAGCATTTT. This codes for CASTDGINQPQHF.

For this clonotype: An end of the junction does not agree with germline; a read error may underlie this. The chain carries TRBV6-5 and TRBJ1-2; D is uncertain. Germline CDR1 is MNHEY and CDR2 is SVGAGI. The length of the CDR3 is 13 residues. In nucleotides, the CDR3 is TGTGCCAGCAGTGACTCGAGAGGCAATGGCTACACCTTC. Its protein product is CASSDSRGNGYTF.

The rearrangement uses TRBV20-1 and TRBJ2-7, with D tentatively TRBD1 (6 bases). V was cut by 0 bases and J by 0 bases, with 9 bases left in between. Germline lookup yields CDR1 DFQATT and CDR2 SNEGSKA (reference sequence). CDR3 length: 14 residues. As DNA, the CDR3 is TGCAGTGCTAGAGAGACAGGACTCTCCTACGAGCAGTACTTC. It yields the protein CSARETGLSYEQYF.

A word on this clonotype: An end of the junction differs from the germline gene, which may be a read error. V and J are TRBV12-3 or TRBV12-4 and TRBJ2-3; D might be TRBD1 or TRBD2, each matching 5 bases. The CDR3 is 13 residues long. CDR3 protein: CASSFGMTATQYF. The DNA of the CDR3 is TGTGCCAGCAGTTTCGGGATGACAGCTACGCAGTATTTT.

The chain is built from TRBV4-3 and TRBJ2-2, with D possibly TRBD2 on 5 matching bases. Trimming stripped 0 bases from V and 4 bases from J, with 6 bases between. CDR1 and CDR2 (germline): LGHNA, YSLEER. This CDR3 has 14 residues. The chain's CDR3 is CASSQDRGTGELFF. The CDR3 DNA is TGCGCCAGCAGCCAAGATCGGGGCACCGGGGAGCTGTTTTTT.

This clonotype was observed many times. The chain combines TRBV6-5 with TRBJ2-6; D is possibly TRBD2 (6 bases). The CDR3 contains 15 residues. The V gene's germline CDR1 is MNHEY and CDR2 SVGAGI. V was shortened by 7 bases and J by 2 bases, with 12 bases between the two germline ends. The CDR3 region has the DNA TGTGCCAGCACAATAGGAGGGGCTGGGGCCAACGTCCTGACTTTC. It codes for CASTIGGAGANVLTF.

The chain is built from TRBV9 and TRBJ2-6; no firm D call. Trimming left V 0 bases short and J 2 bases short, with 12 bases between. The CDR3 totals 17 residues. Germline V CDR1 and CDR2: SGDLS, YYNGEE. In DNA, the CDR3 is TGTGCCAGCAGCGTAGAATGGTCCAGGACTGGGGCCAACGTCCTGACTTTC. As protein: CASSVEWSRTGANVLTF.

The chain links TRBV29-1 to TRBJ2-4; D could derive from TRBD1 or TRBD2 (5 bases each). The CDR3 totals 13 residues. Trimming shortened V by 3 bases and J by 5 bases, and 11 bases separated the two germline ends. CDR1 is SQVTM and CDR2 is ANQGSEA in the germline V gene. CDR3 in DNA: TGCAGCGTTGATAGGGTGGGACAAAACATTCAGTACTTC. Its protein product is CSVDRVGQNIQYF.

The sample holds a few counts of this clonotype. The rearrangement links TRBV6-1 to TRBJ1-5, with 12 bases matching TRBD1. J was trimmed by 2 bases and V by 10 bases; bases with no gene match: 15. CDR3 length: 18 residues. CDR1 and CDR2 (germline): MNHNS, SASEGT. The CDR3 bases are TGTGCCACCCAAACCGGGACAGGGGGCCCTTTGGGCAATCAGCCCCAGCATTTT. Translated: CATQTGTGGPLGNQPQHF.

V and J are TRBV5-1 and TRBJ1-6; TRBD1 matches 10 bases. The germline V gene has CDR1 SGHRS and CDR2 YFSETQ. CDR3 length: 14 amino acids. After removal of 5 bases from V and 7 bases from J, the junction contained 3 bases not matched to a gene. The DNA of the CDR3 is TGCGCCAGCAGGGGGACAGGGGAAAATTCACCCCTCCACTTT. Protein product: CASRGTGENSPLHF.

This chain connects TRBV30 to TRBJ2-7; 8 nucleotides agree with TRBD1. There are 12 residues in the CDR3. Germline V gene lookup returns CDR1 GTSNPN and CDR2 SVGIG (reference sequence). The trim removed 7 bases at V and 2 bases at J, leaving 4 bases unmatched. The CDR3 reads CAFAGGPYEQYF. The CDR3 bases are TGTGCCTTCGCAGGGGGCCCCTACGAGCAGTACTTC.

The chain has TRBV7-3 and TRBJ2-1; TRBD2 matches at 8 bases. The junction had 9 bases not matched to a gene; V was cut back by 5 bases and J by 6 bases. Germline loops: CDR1 SGHTA, CDR2 FQGTGA. CDR3 length equals 15 residues. Here the CDR3 reads CASSPRGGAFNEQFF. In DNA, the CDR3 is TGTGCCAGCAGCCCCCGGGGGGGGGCCTTCAATGAGCAGTTCTTC.

The chain uses TRBV7-9 and TRBJ2-4; 8 positions agree with TRBD1. The J call may be wrong; the DNA end is better matched by TRBJ2-5. There are 14 residues in the CDR3. The V gene's germline CDR1 is SEHNR and CDR2 FQNEAQ (reference sequence). The CDR3 spells CASSLGGQGWTQYF. The CDR3 DNA follows: TGTGCCAGCAGCTTAGGAGGACAGGGATGGACCCAGTACTTC.

This rearrangement joins TRBV4-3 to TRBJ2-5; D perhaps matches TRBD1 (5 bases). The CDR3 loop spans 15 amino acids. Germline V gene lookup returns CDR1 LGHNA and CDR2 YSLEER. V dropped 1 base and J dropped 1 base, with 10 bases sitting between them. CDR3 sequence reads: CASSQGARAQETQYF. The CDR3 DNA is TGCGCCAGCAGCCAAGGGGCCAGGGCCCAAGAGACCCAGTACTTC.

The chain recombines TRBV9 with TRBJ2-4; D may be TRBD1 (6 bases). Deletions cut 0 bases from V and 8 bases from J, with 21 bases between. The V gene's germline CDR1 is SGDLS and CDR2 YYNGEE. The length of the CDR3 is 17 residues. The CDR3 DNA reads as TGTGCCAGCAGCGTAGGGAGTACGGGTCAGGCAGGGGACATTCAGTACTTC. Its translation is CASSVGSTGQAGDIQYF.

The chain joins TRBV10-3 to TRBJ2-3, with D possibly being TRBD1 (6 bases). Trimming removed 6 bases at V and 2 bases at J, with 15 bases between. The CDR3 extends over 15 amino acids. Per the germline V gene, CDR1 is ENHRY and CDR2 is SYGVKD. CDR3 in amino acids: CAIRQGPASTDTQYF. Written as DNA, the CDR3 is TGTGCCATCAGACAGGGCCCCGCTTCCACAGATACGCAGTATTTT.

J is TRBJ2-7 and V is TRBV7-9; the D is unclear. Trimming took 1 base from V and 3 from J, leaving 7 bases between them. Germline CDR1 reads SEHNR; CDR2 reads FQNEAQ (reference sequence). This CDR3 comprises 13 residues. Written as DNA, the CDR3 is TGTGCCAGCAGCTTAGTGTCCGGCTACGAGCAGTACTTC. Its translation is CASSLVSGYEQYF.